This TCR beta chain was sequenced during a study of blood T cell repertoires in COVID-19. As for the study in general: COVID-19 samples, acute and convalescent, were from the United States, Italy and Spain. In each case, the material was cDNA or gDNA derived from T cells, B-cell-depleted T cells, or PBMCs.

Sequencing used immunoSEQ multiplex PCR; TCRdb keeps in-frame clones, though not all of them. The profile shows some 96,000 clones, around 85% of them singletons. This clone was counted between two and nine times. The CDR3 is 13 amino acids. V dropped 1 base and J dropped 9 bases, with 12 bases sitting between them. Per germline, CDR1 LGHDT and CDR2 YNNKEL (reference sequence). Source material: peripheral blood. The V and J genes are TRBV3-1 (or the pseudogene TRBV3-2) and TRBJ1-1; no definite D call. This clonotype originated in a man between 45 and 60 years old with active or convalescent COVID-19. This CDR3 reads CASSQGEGSKAFF. Here the CDR3 DNA reads TGTGCCAGCAGCCAAGGGGAGGGTTCGAAAGCTTTCTTT.